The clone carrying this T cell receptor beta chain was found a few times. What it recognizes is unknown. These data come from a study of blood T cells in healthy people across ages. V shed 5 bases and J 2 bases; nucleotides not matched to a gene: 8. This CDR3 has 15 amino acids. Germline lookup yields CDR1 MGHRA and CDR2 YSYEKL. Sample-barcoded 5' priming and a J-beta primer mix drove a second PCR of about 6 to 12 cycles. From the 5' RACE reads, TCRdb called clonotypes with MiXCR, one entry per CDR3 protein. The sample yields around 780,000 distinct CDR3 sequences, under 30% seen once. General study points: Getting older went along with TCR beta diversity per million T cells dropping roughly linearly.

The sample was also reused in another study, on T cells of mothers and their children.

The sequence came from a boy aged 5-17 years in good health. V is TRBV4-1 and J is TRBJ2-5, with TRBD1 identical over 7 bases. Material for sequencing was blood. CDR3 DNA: TGCGCCAGCAGCTTCGACAGGGATGAACAAGAGACCCAGTACTTC. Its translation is CASSFDRDEQETQYF.